This T cell receptor beta chain was obtained from a study of CD8 T cells in ankylosing spondylitis. Study-wide findings and caveats: Clones tied to disease were said to be significantly enriched in matched ankylosing spondylitis synovial fluid.

Turning to this clonotype: Its antigen remains unidentified.

Using its own MiXCR run on the 5' RACE reads, TCRdb lists one record per CDR3 protein. The sample includes about 400,000 distinct CDR3 sequences, more than 20% seen only once; the top ten take under 15%. Trimming removed 3 bases from V and 5 bases from J, with 5 bases in between. This CDR3 has 12 amino acids. Sample: blood, either unsorted or a sorted T cell fraction (not recorded which). This sequence joins TRBV12-3 or TRBV12-4 and TRBJ1-5, with unresolved D. This receptor was identified in a male donor with ankylosing spondylitis or in good health (not recorded which). In nucleotides, the CDR3 is TGTGCCAGCAGTTTTTGGGATCAGCCCCAGCATTTT. This translates into CASSFWDQPQHF.